The TCR beta chain under discussion was sequenced for a study of chemoradiotherapy in HPV16-positive cancers (dated 2022 in TCRdb). Background for the entire study: Candidate HPV-specific T-cell clones and common TCR motifs were defined through functional T-cell assays on cells from two HPV16-positive patients. The study asked whether T-cell immunity to the HPV oncoproteins E6 and E7 changes during chemoradiotherapy and whether this immunity affects survival. The candidate HPV-specific TCRs and motifs were then tracked in TCR repertoires from around 86 patients with HPV-related cancers.

Library creation used the immunoSEQ multiplex PCR assay. TCRdb carries this immuneACCESS record with in-frame sequences only. Its versions omit some clonotypes, under half of them owing to an unresolved V gene in the studies checked, with the rest unexplained. This sample gives roughly 34,000 clones in total; approximately 90% of them show up just once. The ten top clones hold around 1.9% of the sample. Because repertoires were sampled repeatedly during chemoradiotherapy, clonal expansion in the tumor microenvironment could be followed. CDR1 and CDR2 were assigned from the germline V gene (reference sequence) as MNHNY and SVGAGI. The cysteine opens and the phenylalanine closes a CDR3 of 13 amino acids. The kept DNA is CDR3 alone, 39 bases in frame from the first base. Study-wide findings and limitations: In HPV16-positive patients, expansion of HPV-responsive T cells during chemoradiotherapy was found to be associated with improved recurrence-free survival. Only a couple of HPV16-positive patients were used to derive the functional definition of HPV-specific T cells, and the survival association was reported for HPV16-positive patients. Expansion of candidate HPV-specific clones and E7-related TCR motifs was observed in the tumor microenvironment during treatment, whereas no such expansion was observed for non-HPV-specific T cells.

Comments on this clone: Its antigen specificity is not known. Germline is not matched at one junction end, which may reflect a read error.

The TCR comes from a human donor with HPV-associated anogenital cancer. In this chain, TRBV6-6 is recombined with TRBJ2-1; the D region may be TRBD1 or TRBD2, each matching 5 bases equally. This specimen was blood, taken from a patient who underwent chemoradiotherapy. The bases read TGTGCCAGCAGTGACTCCCGGGACGGCCGGCAGTTCTTC. Translated, this gives CASSDSRDGRQFF.